This TCR beta chain was retrieved from a study of cytomegalovirus exposure and HLA in healthy donors. This PCR relied on a set of 60 Vbeta primers and 13 Jbeta primers. The protocol was immunoSEQ multiplex PCR, while the TCRdb copy is restricted to in-frame clones and leaves out a portion. The sample carries about 94,000 clones, around 8% recorded once. This clone was found a few times. The antigen is unknown. This CDR3 region has 13 residues. Germline V CDR1 and CDR2: LNHDA, SQIVND (reference sequence). Deletions cut 3 bases from V and 3 bases from J, with 8 bases between. The study, taken as a whole, reports: Later analysis identified a missense DCLRE1C variant that was linked to TCR beta V- and J-gene trimming.

The sequence was collected from a man between 45 and 60 years old in good health and CMV-seronegative. J is TRBJ2-5 and V is TRBV19, with D tentatively TRBD1 (6 bases). Material for sequencing was PBMCs. CDR3 sequence reads: CASSMNREETQYF. The CDR3 DNA sequence: TGTGCCAGTAGTATGAACAGGGAAGAGACCCAGTACTTC.